This T cell receptor beta chain was captured in a study of blood T cell repertoires in COVID-19. Study overall: Specimens from acute and convalescent COVID-19 originated in the United States, Italy and Spain. T cells, B-cell-depleted T cells, or PBMCs supplied cDNA or gDNA.

CDR3 length: 13 residues. Germline CDR1 and CDR2: GTSNPN and SVGIG (reference sequence). V trimming: 5 bases; J trimming: 8 bases; junction bases outside the gene matches: 7. The Seattle patients, enrolled during active infection, were followed longitudinally. Here immunoSEQ multiplex PCR was the method, and the copy in TCRdb shows in-frame clones only, minus some. The table lists almost 200,000 clones, around four fifths of them singletons. The gene calls are TRBV30 and TRBJ1-4, with TRBD1 matching over 8 bases. Input material: peripheral blood. The source is a man in his sixties with COVID-19, enrolled during active disease. In nucleotides, the CDR3 is TGTGCCTGGGGACCTGGACAGGGCGAAAAACTGTTTTTT. This translates into CAWGPGQGEKLFF.